Following are 32 T cell receptor beta chains from one sample sequenced in a study of CD8+ T cells in alopecia areata. Sorting of pooled cutaneous lymph node cells used CD4, CD8alpha, NKG2D, NKG2ACE and other markers. RNA extraction and reverse transcription yielded cDNA as sequencing template. Repertoires were generated with immunoSEQ multiplex PCR, while TCRdb's copy carries only in-frame clones and drops some. The sample counts under 350,000 clones, none seen once; the ten largest own 0.9% to 1.5%. The sequenced sample was CD4+ T cells sorted from a lymph node. Receptor source: a C3H/HeJ mouse with alopecia areata. The strain's MHC haplotype is H2-k.

As regards this clone: Gene names and germline refer to mouse. The DNA ends 4 residues before the CDR3 does, and the rest of the CDR3 is filled in from the germline J gene. V and J are TRBV14 and TRBJ2-5; TRBD2 agrees at 13 bases. CDR3 length: 16 amino acids. Germline V gene data show CDR1 as SGHDT and CDR2 as FRDEAV. Incomplete CDR3 DNA: TGTGCCAGCAGCCCGGACTGGGGGGGCGCGGTAGAC. Translated: CASSPDWGGAVD. The whole CDR3 protein is CASSPDWGGAVDTQYF.

In its sample, this clone was seen a few times. The gene symbols are mouse symbols. The read ends 4 residues before the CDR3 terminus; that terminus is restored from the germline J gene. This CDR3 is also generated by other DNA sequences in the sample. The rearrangement joins TRBV1 to TRBJ2-7; D unclear. CDR3 size: 12 residues. Germline lookup yields CDR1 NSQYPW and CDR2 LRSPGD (reference sequence). Here the CDR3 reads CTCSASGYEQYF. Incomplete CDR3 DNA: TGCACCTGCAGTGCAAGTGGGTAT.

This clone was seen only a few times. A read error is likely here: a far larger clone is one base away. Mouse germline and gene names are used. The missing CDR3 end, 4 residues past where the read stops, is filled in from the germline J gene. The chain joins TRBV2 to TRBJ2-2; TRBD1 aligns across 7 bases. V trimming: 5 bases; J trimming: 0 bases; junction bases outside the gene matches: 0. This CDR3 spans 14 amino acids. Germline assignment: CDR1 LGHNA and CDR2 YSYQKL. The CDR3: CASSGTANTGQLYF. The DNA read from the CDR3 is TGTGCCAGCAGCGGGACAGCAAACACCGGG.

This clone was counted a few times. Mouse germline and gene names are used. This CDR3 reads CASSIKTANTEVFF. The part of the CDR3 DNA that was read is TGTGCCAGCAGTATAAAGACAGCAAACACA. This chain joins TRBV19 and TRBJ1-1, with a possible D match to TRBD1 (5 bases). With the read ending 4 residues before the CDR3 end, the germline J gene is used to fill in that end. Trimming removed 1 base at V and 0 bases at J, with 7 bases between. Germline CDR1 and CDR2: FNHDT and SITEND (reference sequence). The CDR3 extends over 14 amino acids.

As concerns this clone: Mouse germline and gene names are used. This CDR3 reads CTCSAGWGGRDTQYF. The DNA read from the CDR3 is TGCACCTGCAGTGCAGGCTGGGGGGGCAGAGAC. V is TRBV1 and J is TRBJ2-5; TRBD2 matches 10 bases. The DNA ends 4 residues before the CDR3 does, and the rest of the CDR3 is filled in from the germline J gene. CDR3 length: 15 residues. Germline lookup yields CDR1 NSQYPW and CDR2 LRSPGD (reference sequence).

This clone was picked up many times. All gene names here are mouse names. Read sequence stops 4 residues before the CDR3 end, and the germline J gene provides the missing end. Other nucleotide sequences from this sample produce the same CDR3. The chain employs TRBV19 and TRBJ2-7; TRBD2 agrees at 7 bases. The CDR3 has 14 amino acids. After removal of 2 bases from V and 0 bases from J, the junction contained 2 bases not matched to a gene. Per the germline V gene, CDR1 is FNHDT and CDR2 is SITEND (reference sequence). This CDR3 reads CASSIWGSSYEQYF. The covered CDR3 bases are TGTGCCAGCAGTATCTGGGGGAGCTCCTAT.

As for this clone: The genes are named according to mouse. The read terminates 4 residues before the CDR3 end, so the remaining end is supplied by the germline J gene. This chain connects TRBV17 to TRBJ2-1, with 9 bases aligning to TRBD2. The germline V gene encodes CDR1 MNHDT and CDR2 YYDKIL. J was trimmed by 3 bases and V by 2 bases; bases with no gene match: 2. The CDR3 is 15 amino acids. CDR3 protein: CASSRRDWVYAEQFF. The DNA read from the CDR3 is TGTGCTAGCAGTAGACGGGACTGGGTCTATGCT.

This clone was recorded a few times. Gene names follow the mouse nomenclature. Coverage ceases 4 residues before the CDR3 finishes, and the germline J gene fills in the end. The chain employs TRBV19 and TRBJ2-4; D is possibly TRBD2 (6 bases). The V gene's germline CDR1 is FNHDT and CDR2 SITEND (reference sequence). V lost 5 bases to trimming and J lost 1 base, with 14 bases between them. The CDR3 runs to 15 residues. CDR3 bases read: TGTGCCAGCAGCCTTCGACTGGACGGTCAAAAC. It codes for CASSLRLDGQN. Given in full, the CDR3 is CASSLRLDGQNTLYF.

Regarding this clone: Mouse gene names apply. With the read ending 4 residues before the CDR3 end, the germline J gene is used to fill in that end. Other nucleotide sequences from this sample produce the same CDR3. The chain has TRBV1 and TRBJ2-1, with TRBD1 matching 8 bases. The CDR3 extends over 15 amino acids. V trimming: 3 bases; J trimming: 3 bases; junction bases outside the gene matches: 4. Germline CDR1 and CDR2: NSQYPW and LRSPGD (reference sequence). CDR3 DNA, as far as it was read: TGCACCTGCAGTGCCGAGACAGGGGTCTATGCT. It encodes CTCSAETGVYA. The whole CDR3 is CTCSAETGVYAEQFF.

This clone was picked up a small number of times. Here the gene names and germline are mouse. The sequenced fragment ends 4 residues before the CDR3 boundary, so the rest is inferred from the germline J gene. V gene TRBV19 combines with J gene TRBJ2-3, with unresolved D. With 4 bases removed from V and 0 bases from J, the gap between germline ends came to 9 bases. The CDR3 sequence is 14 residues long. CDR1 is FNHDT and CDR2 is SITEND in the germline V gene (reference sequence). The CDR3 reads CASSLRSSAETLYF. The sequenced CDR3 bases are TGTGCCAGCAGTCTCAGGTCGAGTGCAGAA.

In the case of this clone: Gene labels here are mouse ones. The read ends 4 residues early relative to the CDR3; the germline J gene fills the gap. The genes are TRBV19 and TRBJ2-7, with 8 positions matching TRBD2. CDR3 size: 12 residues. Germline V gives CDR1 FNHDT, CDR2 SITEND (reference sequence). CDR3 residues: CASSSTGDEQYF. CDR3 bases read: TGTGCCAGCAGTTCGACTGGGGAT.

This clone has just a few counts. Genes and germline are mouse. The CDR3 is cut off 4 residues early in the read; its end comes from the germline J gene. J is TRBJ2-7 and V is TRBV13-1, with 7 positions matching TRBD1. Trimming at V came to 4 bases and at J to 0 bases, leaving 7 bases not matched to a gene. This CDR3 spans 15 amino acids. CDR1 and CDR2 from the germline V gene are NSHNY and SYGAGN. Here the CDR3 reads CASSRDSFSSYEQYF. The CDR3 bases that were read are TGTGCCAGCAGTCGGGACAGCTTCTCCTCCTAT.

Note on this clone: Mouse germline and gene names are used. With the read ending 4 residues before the CDR3 end, the germline J gene is used to fill in that end. The genes are TRBV13-1 and TRBJ2-3; D is perhaps TRBD1 (6 bases). Per germline, CDR1 NSHNY and CDR2 SYGAGN. This CDR3 region has 13 residues. V lost 9 bases and J lost 1, with 12 bases in between. CDR3 bases read: TGTGCCACACAACAGGGAGGTGCAGAA. Translated: CATQQGGAE. The complete CDR3 reads CATQQGGAETLYF.

This clone was recorded a few times. The gene symbols are mouse symbols. The CDR3 goes on 4 residues after the read ends, and that part is filled in from the germline J gene. The sample has other DNA sequences that encode this CDR3 too. The chain uses TRBV19 and TRBJ1-1; 7 nucleotides agree with TRBD1. The trim removed 5 bases at V and 0 bases at J, leaving 4 bases unmatched. This CDR3 is 14 amino acids long. Germline values: CDR1 FNHDT, CDR2 SITEND (reference sequence). Partial CDR3 DNA: TGTGCCAGCAGATTAGGGACAGCAAACACA. The encoded protein is CASRLGTANT. The whole CDR3 protein is CASRLGTANTEVFF. Using reference TRBV19 and TRBJ1-1 for the parts outside the CDR3, the full variable domain is GGIITQTPKFLIGQEGQKLTLKCQQNFNHDTMYWYRQDSGKGLRLIYYSITENDLQKGDLSEGYDASREKKSSFSLTVTSAQKNEMAVFLCASRLGTANTEVFFGKGTRLTVV.

This clone showed up many times. Genes here carry mouse names. The sequenced fragment ends 4 residues before the CDR3 boundary, so the rest is inferred from the germline J gene. The J gene is TRBJ1-2, the V gene TRBV3; unclear D gene. The CDR3 runs to 11 residues. The V gene's germline CDR1 is SNHLY and CDR2 FYNGKV (reference sequence). Trimming cost V 5 bases and J 2 bases, with 3 bases left between them. The CDR3 here is CASSPNSDYTF. The part of the CDR3 DNA that was read is TGTGCCAGCAGCCCTAACTCC.

This clone has just a few counts. All gene names here are mouse names. Other DNA sequences from this sample encode an identical CDR3 as well. The covered CDR3 bases are TGTGCCAGCAGCAGACAGGGGGCAAACACCGGG. Translated: CASSRQGANTG. The CDR3 in full is CASSRQGANTGQLYF. This sequence joins TRBV19 and TRBJ2-2, with 9 nucleotides matching TRBD1. The read comes to an end 4 residues before the CDR3 does, leaving the germline J gene to fill in the end. Germline CDR1 and CDR2: FNHDT and SITEND (reference sequence). The junction had 2 bases not matched to a gene; V was cut back by 5 bases and J by 0 bases. This CDR3 region has 15 residues.

To note about this clone: Mouse gene names and germline throughout. The CDR3 end lies 4 residues beyond the end of the read and is filled in from the germline J gene. The rearrangement uses TRBV13-1 and TRBJ2-7; 11 bases agree with TRBD2. There are 15 residues in the CDR3. CDR1 NSHNY and CDR2 SYGAGN come from the germline V gene. CDR3: CASSPSGTGGYEQYF. The part of the CDR3 DNA that was read is TGTGCCAGCAGTCCCTCCGGGACTGGGGGTTAT.

A remark on this clone: Germline and genes: mouse. Read sequence stops 3 residues before the CDR3 end, and the germline J gene provides the missing end. The chain is built from TRBV13-1 and TRBJ1-6; 9 nucleotides agree with TRBD1. TRBJ1-6 is labeled an ORF, and its function is uncertain. This CDR3 has 16 residues. Germline CDR1 reads NSHNY; CDR2 reads SYGAGN. V trimming: 2 bases; J trimming: 7 bases; junction bases outside the gene matches: 7. CDR3 amino acids: CASSERTGGWNSPLYF. Incomplete CDR3 DNA: TGTGCCAGCAGTGAGCGAACAGGGGGCTGGAATTCGCCC.

With respect to this clone: The germline and genes are mouse ones. The read comes to an end 4 residues before the CDR3 does, leaving the germline J gene to fill in the end. The chain uses TRBV19 and TRBJ1-2; 7 bases are shared with TRBD1. Looked up from germline, CDR1 is FNHDT and CDR2 is SITEND (reference sequence). This CDR3 contains 13 residues. V trimming: 2 bases; J trimming: 2 bases; junction bases outside the gene matches: 0. The sequenced part of the CDR3 DNA is TGTGCCAGCAGTATGGACAGGAACTCC. It codes for CASSMDRNS. The full CDR3 sequence reads CASSMDRNSDYTF.

A note on this clone: Genes here carry mouse names. The read falls 4 residues short of the CDR3 end, and the missing part is taken from the germline J gene. The chain recombines TRBV13-1 with TRBJ2-1; maybe TRBD1 (6 bases). The CDR3 consists of 16 residues. The V and J ends lost 4 bases and 1 base respectively, with 15 bases between them. Germline V gene data show CDR1 as NSHNY and CDR2 as SYGAGN. Here the CDR3 reads CASSLVPGQNYAEQFF. The CDR3 DNA, read in part, is TGTGCCAGCAGTCTTGTCCCGGGACAAAACTATGCT.

Points on this clone: Genes here carry mouse names. The DNA ends 4 residues before the CDR3 does, and the rest of the CDR3 is filled in from the germline J gene. The chain employs TRBV13-3 and TRBJ2-5; the D gene is possibly TRBD1 (6 bases). This CDR3 comprises 13 residues. From germline, CDR1 is NNHDY and CDR2 SYVADS. CDR3 amino acids: CASSPTGRDTQYF. The sequenced CDR3 bases are TGTGCCAGCAGCCCGACAGGAAGAGAC.

This clone was seen only a few times. The genes and germline here are from mouse. The same CDR3 can be traced to other DNA sequences in this sample. The CDR3 sequence is CASSQAGGPSAETLYF. The CDR3 bases that were read are TGTGCCAGCAGCCAAGCTGGGGGCCCTAGTGCAGAA. The J gene is TRBJ2-3, the V gene TRBV5; tentative D call: TRBD2 (7 bases). The CDR3 is cut off 4 residues early in the read; its end comes from the germline J gene. The CDR3 has 16 residues. Deletions cut 1 base from V and 0 bases from J, with 11 bases between. Germline CDR1 reads LGHNA; CDR2 reads YNLKQL (reference sequence).

This clone was detected a few times. This may come from a read error, since a much larger clone is one base off. Gene names denote mouse genes. The missing CDR3 end, 4 residues past where the read stops, is filled in from the germline J gene. This sample includes further DNA sequences coding for the same CDR3. J is TRBJ2-1 and V is TRBV1; tentatively, D is TRBD1 or TRBD2 (5 bases each). This CDR3 region has 14 residues. Per the germline V gene, CDR1 is NSQYPW and CDR2 is LRSPGD (reference sequence). Trimming removed 1 base from V and 3 bases from J, with 7 bases in between. Incomplete CDR3 DNA: TGCACCTGCAGTGCAGGGGGCGGCTATGCT. Encoded protein: CTCSAGGGYA. The entire CDR3 sequence reads CTCSAGGGYAEQFF.

Notes on this clone: Mouse germline and gene names are used. The CDR3 end lies 4 residues beyond the end of the read and is filled in from the germline J gene. This specimen includes other DNA sequences encoding the same CDR3. This chain uses TRBV31 with TRBJ2-4, with TRBD1 matching over 7 bases. Germline lookup yields CDR1 GKSSPN and CDR2 SITVG. This CDR3 is built from 13 residues. Incomplete CDR3 DNA: TGTGCCTGGAGCCCGGGACAGAAAAAC. Its translation: CAWSPGQKN. The entire CDR3 protein reads CAWSPGQKNTLYF.

This clone was seen only a few times. Mouse germline and gene names are used. The read halts 4 residues ahead of the CDR3 end, with the missing end drawn from the germline J gene. This rearrangement joins TRBV5 to TRBJ1-1; 9 nucleotides line up with TRBD1. The CDR3 has 14 residues. Germline assignment: CDR1 LGHNA and CDR2 YNLKQL (reference sequence). Trimming at V came to 4 bases and at J to 4 bases, leaving 4 bases not matched to a gene. CDR3 protein: CASSPRDRVTEVFF. The sequenced CDR3 bases are TGTGCCAGCAGCCCCCGGGACAGGGTCACA.

This clone came up a few times. Gene names refer to mouse genes. The same CDR3 also results from other DNA sequences found in this sample. The CDR3 bases that were read are TGTGCCAGCAGCCAAACCGGGACACCAAACACCGGG. Its protein is CASSQTGTPNTG. The whole CDR3 region reads CASSQTGTPNTGQLYF. The chain has TRBV5 and TRBJ2-2, with a possible D match to TRBD1 (6 bases). Sequencing ends 4 residues short of the CDR3 end; the germline J gene provides the rest. Germline V gives CDR1 LGHNA, CDR2 YNLKQL (reference sequence). Trimming removed 2 bases from V and 0 bases from J, with 10 bases in between. The CDR3 is 16 residues long.

Worth noting for this clone: Mouse gene names and germline throughout. The read stops 4 residues short of the end of the CDR3; the missing end is completed from the germline J gene. The J gene is TRBJ2-7, the V gene TRBV13-2; no reliable D call. The V and J ends lost 5 bases and 0 bases respectively, with 6 bases between them. This CDR3 has 12 amino acids. Germline V lookup: CDR1 NNHNN, CDR2 SYGAGS (reference sequence). The DNA read from the CDR3 is TGTGCCAGCGGGACAACCTCCTAT. Its translation: CASGTTSY. The entire CDR3 is CASGTTSYEQYF.

In regard to this clone: All gene names here are mouse names. The DNA ends 4 residues before the CDR3 does, and the rest of the CDR3 is filled in from the germline J gene. Other DNA sequences of this sample code for an identical CDR3. The V and J genes are TRBV4 and TRBJ2-3; tentatively, D is TRBD1 (5 bases). Germline loops: CDR1 LGHDT, CDR2 YNNKQL (reference sequence). This CDR3 has 14 amino acids. V was clipped by 3 bases and J by 0 bases, with 7 bases between them. The covered CDR3 bases are TGTGCCAGCAGCTATCAGGGTAGTGCAGAA. Its translation: CASSYQGSAE. The whole CDR3 sequence reads CASSYQGSAETLYF.

This clone occurred a few times. Gene names are the mouse ones. The CDR3 is cut off 4 residues early in the read; its end comes from the germline J gene. V is TRBV31 and J is TRBJ2-7; 8 bases map to TRBD2. Germline-derived CDR1 and CDR2 are GKSSPN and SITVG. J gave up 1 base and V 0 bases, and 2 bases lay outside the gene matches. The CDR3 contains 14 residues. The chain's CDR3 is CAWSLNWGSYEQYF. The DNA read from the CDR3 is TGTGCCTGGAGTCTAAACTGGGGGTCCTAT.

A word on this clone: Genes and germline come from the mouse. With the read ending 4 residues before the CDR3 end, the germline J gene is used to fill in that end. This sequence joins TRBV13-1 and TRBJ2-1; tentatively, D is TRBD1 (6 bases). Trimming took 0 bases from V and 6 from J, leaving 10 bases between them. The CDR3 has 14 amino acids. Germline CDR1 is NSHNY and CDR2 is SYGAGN. Incomplete CDR3 DNA: TGTGCCAGCAGTGATGCCCACAGGGTTGCT. This translates into CASSDAHRVA. The complete CDR3 protein is CASSDAHRVAEQFF.

Comment on this clone: Mouse gene names and germline throughout. With the read ending 4 residues before the CDR3 end, the germline J gene is used to fill in that end. The V and J genes are TRBV13-3 and TRBJ2-1; 8 bases match TRBD2. This CDR3 has 15 amino acids. With V trimmed by 1 base and J by 6 bases, 6 bases remained unmatched. Germline CDR1 reads NNHDY; CDR2 reads SYVADS. This CDR3 reads CASSDSGGSFAEQFF. CDR3 DNA, as far as it was read: TGTGCCAGCAGTGATTCTGGGGGGTCTTTTGCT.

This clone was seen more than once but under ten times. The listed genes are named as in mouse. The read halts 4 residues ahead of the CDR3 end, with the missing end drawn from the germline J gene. The chain links TRBV13-1 to TRBJ2-1; a possible D gene is TRBD2 (6 bases). V was cut by 3 bases and J by 1 base, with 11 bases left in between. Germline V gene sequence: CDR1 NSHNY, CDR2 SYGAGN. The CDR3 spans 15 residues. The CDR3: CASSGAGENYAEQFF. The CDR3 DNA, read in part, is TGTGCCAGCAGTGGGGCTGGGGAGAACTATGCT.